The text below deals with one TCR beta chain. Its target is not known. This sample is part of a study of early T cells in non-severe SARS-CoV-2 infection. Study context: Sequencing used unsorted whole-blood bulk RNA, so chains lack pairing.

General observations from the study: Anti-spike CD8 responses were favored in VDJdb matching, and private and CD4 specificities were missed.

From germline, CDR1 is MGHDK and CDR2 SYGVNS. Unmatched junction bases numbered 8, after V lost 3 bases and J lost 5 bases. CDR3 length: 15 amino acids. In the library, individual cDNA molecules carried attached unique molecular identifiers. TCRdb independently ran MiXCR on the 5' RACE reads; one entry per CDR3 protein. The repertoire holds about 110,000 distinct CDR3 sequences, with 12% as singletons. The material sequenced was whole blood. J is TRBJ1-1 and V is TRBV25-1; 8 nucleotides align to TRBD1. The TCR originated in an adult who was a healthcare worker with PCR-confirmed SARS-CoV-2 infection or an uninfected control (not recorded which). The CDR3 coding sequence is TGTGCCAGCAGTGAGACAGGGGCACTTTGGACTGAAGCTTTCTTT. It encodes CASSETGALWTEAFF.